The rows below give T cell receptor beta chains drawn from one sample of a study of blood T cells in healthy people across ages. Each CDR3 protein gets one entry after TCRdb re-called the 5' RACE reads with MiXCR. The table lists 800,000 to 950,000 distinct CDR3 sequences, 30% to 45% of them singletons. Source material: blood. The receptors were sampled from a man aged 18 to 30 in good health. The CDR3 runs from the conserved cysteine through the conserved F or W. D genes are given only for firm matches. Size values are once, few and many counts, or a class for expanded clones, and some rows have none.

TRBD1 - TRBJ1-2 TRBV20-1 CSARDMGQGSGGYTF TGCAGTGCTAGAGATATGGGACAGGGGTCTGGTGGCTACACCTTC
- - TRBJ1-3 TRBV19 CASTRDISRNTIYF TGTGCCAGTACCAGGGACATCTCCCGGAACACCATATATTTT
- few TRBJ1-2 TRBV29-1 CSVWEQSNGFYGYTF TGCAGCGTTTGGGAGCAGTCAAACGGATTCTATGGCTACACCTTC
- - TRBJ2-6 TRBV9 CASSVAFSGANVLTF TGTGCCAGCAGCGTAGCCTTCTCTGGGGCCAACGTCCTGACTTTC
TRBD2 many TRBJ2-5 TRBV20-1 CSARELAGNQETQYF TGCAGTGCTAGAGAACTAGCGGGGAACCAAGAGACCCAGTACTTC
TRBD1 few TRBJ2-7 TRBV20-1 CSARPRQGWNEQYF TGCAGTGCTAGACCGAGACAGGGCTGGAATGAGCAGTACTTC
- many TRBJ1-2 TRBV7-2 CASSLDRWNRYTF TGTGCCAGCAGCTTAGACAGGTGGAATCGCTACACCTTC
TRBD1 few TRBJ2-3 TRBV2 CASSPNRGSTGYF TGTGCCAGCAGTCCCAACAGGGGCAGCACTGGGTATTTT
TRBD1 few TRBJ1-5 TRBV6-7 CASSYRTGVSNQPQHF TGTGCCAGCAGTTACCGGACAGGAGTTAGCAATCAGCCCCAGCATTTT
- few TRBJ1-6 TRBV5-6 CASRWGSNSPLHF TGTGCCAGCAGGTGGGGCAGTAATTCACCCCTCCACTTT
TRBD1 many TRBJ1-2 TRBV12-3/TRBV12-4 CASSLAYKDRKTGGYTF TGTGCCAGCAGTTTGGCCTATAAGGACAGGAAGACGGGAGGCTACACCTTC
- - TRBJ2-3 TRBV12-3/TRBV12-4 CASGRPNTDTQYF TGTGCCTCGGGCAGACCAAACACAGATACGCAGTATTTT
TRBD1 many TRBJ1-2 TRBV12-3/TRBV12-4 CASSVRQGGYGYTF TGTGCCAGCAGTGTGAGACAGGGGGGCTATGGCTACACCTTC
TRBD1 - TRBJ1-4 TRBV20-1 CSARGDRVYEKLFF TGCAGTGCCCGAGGGGACAGGGTTTATGAAAAACTGTTTTTT
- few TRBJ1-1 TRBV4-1 CARSQDLPSRVFF TGCGCCAGAAGCCAAGATTTACCCTCCCGAGTTTTCTTT
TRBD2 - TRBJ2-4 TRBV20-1 CSAKGLGNIQYF TGCAGTGCCAAGGGACTAGGGAACATTCAGTACTTC
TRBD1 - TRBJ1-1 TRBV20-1 CSANPPREGAFRAFF TGCAGTGCAAACCCCCCCCGGGAGGGGGCGTTTAGGGCTTTCTTT
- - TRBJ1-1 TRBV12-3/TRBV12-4 CASSFSILGTLDMNTEAFF TGTGCCAGCAGTTTCTCGATTTTAGGGACCCTGGACATGAACACTGAAGCTTTCTTT
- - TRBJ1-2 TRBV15 CATSRNWGAGKVGGYTF TGTGCCACCAGCAGAAACTGGGGGGCAGGGAAAGTAGGAGGCTACACCTTC
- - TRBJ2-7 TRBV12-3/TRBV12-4 CAGSPPGRQGPYGCDEQYF -
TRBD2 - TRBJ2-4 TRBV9 CASSGDPGTSGKQYF TGTGCCAGCAGCGGAGACCCTGGGACTAGCGGAAAGCAGTACTTC
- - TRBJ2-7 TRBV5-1 CTSSLGPGTSYNEQYF TGCACCAGCAGCCTTGGCCCCGGGACTTCCTACAATGAGCAGTACTTC
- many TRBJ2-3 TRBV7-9 CASSFLGTTSTDTQYF TGTGCCAGCAGCTTCCTCGGGACCACGAGCACAGATACGCAGTATTTT
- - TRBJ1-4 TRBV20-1 CSSYSGDSSEKLFF TGCAGTTCATACAGCGGGGACTCAAGTGAAAAACTGTTTTTT
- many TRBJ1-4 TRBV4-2 CASSPSLDDGSEKLFF TGTGCCAGCAGCCCGTCGTTGGATGATGGATCTGAAAAACTGTTTTTT
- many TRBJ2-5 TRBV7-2 CASSLYSQETQYF TGTGCCAGCAGCTTATACTCGCAAGAGACCCAGTACTTC
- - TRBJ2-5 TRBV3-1 CASSPTGGGEQYF TGTGCCAGCAGCCCGACAGGAGGGGGTGAGCAGTACTTC
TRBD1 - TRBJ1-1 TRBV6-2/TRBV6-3 CASKTGQDGAEAFF TGTGCCAGCAAAACCGGACAGGACGGGGCTGAAGCTTTCTTT
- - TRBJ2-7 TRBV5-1 CASSLGDSYRSYNEQYF TGCGCCAGCAGCTTGGGGGATAGTTATAGATCCTACAATGAGCAGTACTTC
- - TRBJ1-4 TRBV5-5 CASSLEASSDEKLFF TGTGCCAGCAGCTTGGAGGCCTCATCCGATGAAAAACTGTTTTTT
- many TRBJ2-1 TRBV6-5 CASRLAPVEEQFF TGTGCCAGCAGACTGGCACCTGTCGAGGAGCAGTTCTTC
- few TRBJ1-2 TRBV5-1 CASSLGGDLHYGYTF TGCGCCAGCAGCTTGGGAGGGGATCTGCACTATGGCTACACCTTC
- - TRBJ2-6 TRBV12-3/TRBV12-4 CASSGGLSGANVLTF TGTGCCAGCAGTGGAGGGCTCTCTGGGGCCAACGTCCTGACTTTC
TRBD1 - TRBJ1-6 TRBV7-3 CASSLDGQAANSPLHF TGTGCCAGCAGCCTAGACGGACAGGCAGCTAATTCACCCCTCCACTTT
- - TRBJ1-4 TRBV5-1 CVSSLSDTTNEKLFF TGCGTCAGCAGCTTGAGTGATACAACTAATGAAAAACTGTTTTTT
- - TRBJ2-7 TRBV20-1 CSARDPRLVGGLAEQYF TGCAGTGCTAGAGACCCCCGATTAGTGGGGGGCCTCGCCGAGCAGTACTTC
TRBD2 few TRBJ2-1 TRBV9 CASSVEPSGPRDEQFF TGTGCCAGCAGCGTAGAGCCTAGCGGGCCGAGGGATGAGCAGTTCTTC
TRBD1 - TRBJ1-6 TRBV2 CASTFQSGGHGSYNSPLHF TGTGCCAGCACCTTTCAATCAGGGGGCCACGGTTCCTATAATTCACCCCTCCACTTT
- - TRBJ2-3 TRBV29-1 CSVSQPPPDTQYF TGCAGCGTTAGCCAGCCCCCCCCAGATACGCAGTATTTT
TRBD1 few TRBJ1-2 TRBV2 CARHYGDRLDGYTF TGTGCCAGACACTACGGGGACAGGTTGGATGGCTACACCTTC
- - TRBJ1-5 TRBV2 CASTPTGYSNQPQHF TGTGCCAGCACCCCGACAGGCTATAGCAATCAGCCCCAGCATTTT
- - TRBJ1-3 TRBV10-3 CAISENREGNTIYF TGTGCCATCAGTGAAAACAGGGAGGGAAACACCATATATTTT
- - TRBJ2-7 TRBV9 CASSPQRGGELGEQYF TGTGCCAGCAGCCCTCAGAGGGGCGGGGAATTGGGAGAGCAGTACTTC
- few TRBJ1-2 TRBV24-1 CATSDRGRGYTF TGTGCCACCAGTGACCGCGGACGGGGCTACACCTTC
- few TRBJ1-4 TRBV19 CASSIAGARGEKLFF TGTGCCAGTAGTATAGCCGGGGCCAGGGGTGAAAAACTGTTTTTT
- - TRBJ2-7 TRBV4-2 CASTRGGQGHEQYF TGTGCCAGCACCAGAGGCGGGCAGGGACACGAGCAGTACTTC
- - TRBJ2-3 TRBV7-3 CASSLGPRPTDTQYF TGTGCCAGCAGCTTAGGGCCAAGGCCCACAGATACGCAGTATTTT
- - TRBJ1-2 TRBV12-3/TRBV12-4 CASSPGGDGNYGYTF TGTGCCAGCAGCCCTGGGGGGGACGGGAACTATGGCTACACCTTC
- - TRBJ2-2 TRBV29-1 CSASRRLGTGELFF TGCAGCGCCTCCAGGAGGCTTGGAACCGGGGAGCTGTTTTTT
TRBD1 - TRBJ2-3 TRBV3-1 CASRGTGYTDTQYF TGTGCCAGCAGGGGGACAGGGTACACAGATACGCAGTATTTT
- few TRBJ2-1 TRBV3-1 CASSQDVTADEQFF TGTGCCAGCAGCCAAGATGTGACAGCTGATGAGCAGTTCTTC
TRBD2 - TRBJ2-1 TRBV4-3 CASSQDQWTSVYNEQFF TGCGCCAGCAGCCAAGATCAGTGGACTAGCGTTTACAATGAGCAGTTCTTC
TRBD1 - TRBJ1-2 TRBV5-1 CASRRGQGDYGYTF TGCGCCAGCAGAAGGGGACAGGGGGACTATGGCTACACCTTC